This TCR beta chain originates from a study (dated by TCRdb to between 2014 and 2016). Study-wide context: The study set out to test whether tumor-infiltrating Tregs in breast cancer get recruited from blood Tregs or are instead converted in situ from other CD4+ T cell subsets. On the study overall, not on this receptor specifically: Tumor-infiltrating Treg TCR alpha and beta sequences overlapped most with tumor naive CD4+ T cells, then with blood naive CD4+ T cells. The larger-cohort validation was restricted to a single TCR beta V-J rearrangement rather than whole repertoires. In terms of TCR gene usage, tumor memory CD4+ T cells clustered together with blood and lymph node memory CD4+ cells, as well as with lymph node naive CD4+ cells.

V lost 3 bases and J lost 5 bases; the stretch between them is 17 bases long. Taken from cysteine to phenylalanine, the CDR3 has 16 residues. Only CDR3 DNA is held: 48 bases, read in frame from base 1. CDR1 and CDR2 (SGHRS, YFSETQ) derive from the germline V gene. This clonotype was recorded many times. The antigen this receptor binds is unknown. No base qualities exist here, and no much larger clone lies one base off it. Tregs were isolated as CD4+CD25+CD127-/low cells. Tregs, naive and memory CD4+ T cells from tumor, blood and ipsilateral draining lymph nodes of five or six breast cancer patients underwent full-length TCR alpha and beta sequencing. Tumor tissue and lymph nodes obtained from ipsilateral axillary dissection were perfused with PBS, minced and then digested with collagenase I and hyaluronidase. FACS confirmed that the sorted cell populations were more than 90% pure. Full-length TCR variable regions were amplified by 5' RACE PCR with constant-region reverse primers, followed by semi-nested PCR with Nested Universal Primer A. The ReliaPrep RNA Cell Miniprep System was used to extract total RNA, which was then reverse transcribed into 5'RACE-ready cDNA with the SMARTer RACE 5'/3' Kit. An Illumina MiSeq was used to sequence the full-length TCR alpha and beta libraries, which had been barcoded with multiplex adaptors. The paper's data handling went like this. For each of nine subset-tissue groups, sequencing data from the five patients were combined, and the groups were compared by unsupervised clustering of TCR gene usage. The Morisita-Horn index was used to calculate repertoire similarity, with shared sequences weighted according to their contribution to each repertoire. TCRdb reprocessing: public reads trimmed at Q25 with fastp, clones called with MiXCR, in-frame beta chains kept. Each entry is one CDR3 protein sequence, shown with its most common DNA and genes. TCRdb, rather than the study authors, made the V and J calls. This sample gives approximately 60,000 distinct CDR3 sequences in total; approximately 27% of them show up just once. The ten largest clones capture 2% to 2.5% of the sample.

Sequenced sample: tumor-infiltrating Tregs sorted from the breast tumor. This TCR derives from a female donor with breast cancer. The receptor chain draws on TRBV5-1 and TRBJ2-2, and TRBD1 may be the D gene, going by 5 matching bases. The CDR3 region: CASSSRPQGRTGELFF. The DNA reads TGCGCCAGCAGCTCACGGCCGCAGGGTAGGACCGGGGAGCTGTTTTTT.